These 13 T cell receptor beta chains share one sample of origin, sequenced in a study of blood T cells in healthy people across ages. With a J-beta primer mix and a sample-barcoded 5' primer, a second PCR ran 7 to 11 cycles. TCRdb fed the 5' RACE reads into MiXCR, producing one record per CDR3 protein. The data hold about 380,000 distinct CDR3 sequences, with roughly half observed a single time. The material sequenced was blood. These receptors all stem from a man between 60 and 75 years old in good health.

This chain joins TRBV30 and TRBJ2-4, with 10 bases that match TRBD1. The junction had 8 bases not matched to a gene; V was cut back by 2 bases and J by 13 bases. This CDR3 has 13 residues. Germline-derived CDR1 and CDR2 are GTSNPN and SVGIG (reference sequence). CDR3 region: CAWSKDRGLEQYF. The CDR3 nucleotides are TGTGCCTGGAGTAAGGACAGGGGGTTAGAGCAGTACTTC.

The rearrangement links TRBV6-5 to TRBJ2-7; 8 nucleotides align to TRBD2. With V trimmed by 10 bases and J by 0 bases, 5 bases remained unmatched. Germline CDR1 reads MNHEY; CDR2 reads SVGAGI. This CDR3 spans 13 amino acids. CDR3 nucleotides: TGTGCCACCACTAGCGGACTCTCCTACGAGCAGTACTTC. Protein sequence: CATTSGLSYEQYF.

This chain connects TRBV27 to TRBJ2-7; 10 bases line up with TRBD1. The CDR3 is 15 amino acids. Germline values: CDR1 MNHEY, CDR2 SMNVEV (reference sequence). The V gene end was trimmed by 5 bases and the J gene end by 2 bases; junction bases not matched to a gene: 6. The DNA for the CDR3 is TGTGCCAGCAGTCCGTGGACAGGGGGGACCTACGAGCAGTACTTC. Translation gives CASSPWTGGTYEQYF.

This clonotype was seen at least ten times. V usage is TRBV7-9 and J usage is TRBJ2-5; D not resolved. Germline-derived CDR1 and CDR2 are SEHNR and FQNEAQ (reference sequence). This CDR3 has 11 amino acids. Trimming removed 5 bases from V and 4 bases from J, with 5 bases in between. The CDR3 protein is CASSLIETQYF. The CDR3 DNA sequence: TGTGCCAGCAGCCTAATAGAGACCCAGTACTTC.

The chain has TRBV28 and TRBJ2-3; 8 bases line up with TRBD1. The CDR3 spans 14 residues. V was clipped by 6 bases and J by 5 bases; unmatched bases: 7. Per the germline V gene, CDR1 is MDHEN and CDR2 is SYDVKM. The CDR3 region is CASSLTGEKDTQYF. The CDR3 bases are TGTGCCAGCAGCCTGACAGGGGAGAAAGATACGCAGTATTTT.

V is TRBV29-1 and J is TRBJ1-2; D possibly corresponds to TRBD1 (5 bases). CDR1 SQVTM and CDR2 ANQGSEA come from the germline V gene. The CDR3 sequence is 15 residues long. V shed 3 bases and J shed 4 bases, with 18 bases lying between them. CDR3 bases: TGCAGCGTTGATTTGGGTCAGGGACTAGGCTATGGCTACACCTTC. Its protein is CSVDLGQGLGYGYTF.

This clonotype was seen a few times. The rearrangement uses TRBV20-1 and TRBJ2-7; D not certain. This CDR3 has 12 amino acids. The V and J ends lost 6 bases and 6 bases respectively, with 15 bases between them. Germline V gene lookup returns CDR1 DFQATT and CDR2 SNEGSKA (reference sequence). The CDR3, as DNA: TGCAGTGCCCGCTCCCAGTTCCGCGAGCAGTACTTC. Its protein is CSARSQFREQYF.

The V gene is TRBV3-1, the J gene TRBJ2-6; no definite D call. This CDR3 contains 16 residues. V was cut by 3 bases and J by 4 bases, with 13 bases left in between. CDR1 is LGHDT, CDR2 YNNKEL, per germline (reference sequence). The CDR3 DNA follows: TGTGCCAGCAGCCAGTTACAGCCAGCGGGGGCCAACGTCCTGACTTTC. This encodes CASSQLQPAGANVLTF. Full variable domain (remainder filled in from reference TRBV3-1 and TRBJ2-6): DTAVSQTPKYLVTQMGNDKSIKCEQNLGHDTMYWYKQDSKKFLKIMFSYNNKELIINETVPNRFSPKSPDKAHLNLHINSLELGDSAVYFCASSQLQPAGANVLTFGAGSRLTVL.

Concerning this clonotype itself: This sequence may be a read error, since a much larger clone differs from it by one base. The CDR3 protein is CSVAAAPASNKQFF. For the CDR3, the DNA is TGCAGCGTTGCTGCAGCACCAGCGTCGAATAAGCAGTTCTTC. The chain joins TRBV29-1 to TRBJ2-1; D gene ambiguous. Germline V gives CDR1 SQVTM, CDR2 ANQGSEA. CDR3 length: 14 amino acids. Trimming took off 4 bases at V and 11 bases at J, with 21 bases between the two ends.

The J gene is TRBJ2-4, the V gene TRBV2, with D possibly TRBD1 on 6 matching bases. V lost 5 bases and J lost 8, with 16 bases in between. CDR3 length: 14 residues. CDR1 and CDR2 from the germline V gene are SNHLY and FYNNEI. The CDR3 spells CASSPQGPGDIQYF. In DNA, the CDR3 is TGTGCCAGCAGTCCTCAGGGGCCCGGGGACATTCAGTACTTC.

V is TRBV6-5 and J is TRBJ2-3; unclear D gene. Deletions cut 6 bases from V and 4 bases from J, with 11 bases between. Germline V lookup: CDR1 MNHEY, CDR2 SVGAGI. The CDR3 consists of 13 residues. The CDR3 reads CASRLIRSDTQYF. The CDR3 bases are TGTGCCAGCAGACTGATTCGGTCAGATACGCAGTATTTT.

The CDR3 sequence: CSVDGAQGLYNEQYF. The CDR3 DNA reads TGCAGCGTTGATGGGGCGCAGGGGCTCTACAATGAGCAGTACTTC. V usage is TRBV29-1 and J usage is TRBJ2-1; TRBD1 might be the D (6 bases). The J call could be wrong; TRBJ2-7 is a better fit for the DNA end. This CDR3 has 15 residues. Germline CDR1 SQVTM, CDR2 ANQGSEA.

This clonotype was recorded a few times. V usage is TRBV4-3 and J usage is TRBJ2-1; D not certain. V was shortened by 0 bases and J by 2 bases, with 11 bases between the two germline ends. Germline values: CDR1 LGHNA, CDR2 YSLEER. The CDR3 runs to 16 residues. The CDR3 loop reads CASSQDLGSTYNEQFF. In nucleotides, the CDR3 is TGCGCCAGCAGCCAAGATCTGGGAAGCACCTACAATGAGCAGTTCTTC.